This record concerns one TCR beta chain sequence. This clone was seen just once. It has no known antigen specificity. Base qualities are not provided; no much larger clone lies one nucleotide away. This specimen comes from a study of blood T cell repertoires in COVID-19 (TCRdb year 2020). With regard to the full study: Samples from collaborators originated in the United States, Italy and Spain and spanned both the acute and convalescent phases of COVID-19. Sample metadata almost always included a de-identified subject ID, COVID-19 status, age in years and sex. The repertoires were released in a freely available public database meant as a resource for research on the immune response to SARS-CoV-2. Samples came from the ongoing ImmuneRACE study (first 160 participants) plus 1,254 subjects from 6 global collaborators. The material from the prospective study consisted of cDNA or gDNA derived from T cells, B-cell-depleted T cells, or PBMCs. The dataset comprised deeply sampled blood TCRbeta repertoires from subjects exposed to, actively infected with, or recovered from COVID-19. Where HLA class I and class II types were available, the types were taken from metadata supplied by the sample provider, not from assay-based typing. Study-level results and caveats: The amount of clinical and demographic metadata varied by source and participant and was provided uncurated.

TCRbeta CDR3 regions were amplified from genomic DNA by means of the immunoSEQ Assay, a bias-controlled multiplex PCR. In the source study's methods: Nucleated cell counts per sample were estimated from amplification of reference gene primers within the assay. Sequence reads were collapsed and filtered to measure the absolute abundance of every unique TCRbeta CDR3 rearrangement. For each sample, productive Simpson clonality was calculated as the square root of Simpson's diversity index over productive rearrangements. TCRdb's version of the immuneACCESS table is confined to in-frame rearrangements and falls short of the full clone set. An unresolved V gene accounts for under half of the shortfall where checked; the remainder is of unknown origin. The DNA gave D and trimming, while V, J and clone size come from that table. This sample holds 260,000 or so clones; around four fifths were observed only once. Approximately 4.5% of the sample is held by the ten biggest clonotypes.

Whole blood was collected in K2EDTA tubes by collaborating institutions according to the institutions' own protocols. Collaborator samples were shipped for TCRbeta analysis as frozen whole blood, isolated PBMCs, or DNA extracted from either sample type. The CDR3 has 12 amino acids, counting the end cysteine and phenylalanine. This entry keeps only the CDR3 DNA: 36 bases, framed from base 1. Relative to germline, V is 4 bases shorter and J is 5 bases shorter, with 6 bases between their ends. The CDR1 and CDR2 encoded by the germline V gene (reference sequence) are LNHDA and SQIVND. Recombination linked TRBV19 to TRBJ1-3; the D gene cannot be resolved reliably. The clonotype comes from a woman aged 70-85 years with acute or convalescent COVID-19. The sequenced material came from peripheral blood. Here the CDR3 is given as CASSKTRNTIYF. The DNA sequence is as follows: TGTGCCAGTAGTAAGACTCGAAACACCATATATTTT. Beyond the CDR3, the reference TRBV19 and TRBJ1-3 genes provide the residues; the full variable domain reads: DGGITQSPKYLFRKEGQNVTLSCEQNLNHDAMYWYRQDPGQGLRLIYYSQIVNDFQKGDIAEGYSVSREKKESFPLTVTSAQKNPTAFYLCASSKTRNTIYFGEGSWLTVV.